The 13 T cell receptor beta chains below come from one sample, sequenced in a study of shared clonotypes between healthy human individuals (dated by TCRdb to the early 2020s). The library was prepared using the immunoSEQ multiplex PCR assay. TCRdb provides this immuneACCESS table in a form limited to in-frame rearrangements. Some clones are lacking; in checked studies, under half of them reflect an unresolved V gene, and why the rest are absent is not known. For this sample there are a few million clones; around nine tenths appear just once. Over 0.12% of the sample lies in the top ten. The specimen was naive CD4+ T cells sorted from blood. The cell subset or site label on this specimen signifies: CD45RA+ positively selected. The receptors derive from a young man in good health.

V gene TRBV5-1 combines with J gene TRBJ2-3; 15 positions agree with TRBD2. CDR3 length equals 20 residues. CDR1 is SGHRS, CDR2 YFSETQ, per germline. V lost 0 bases to trimming and J lost 2 bases; unmatched junction nucleotides: 10. CDR3 in amino acids: CASSLGLGTSGGSNTDTQYF. CDR3 nucleotide sequence: TGCGCCAGCAGCTTGGGACTCGGGACTAGCGGGGGGTCAAACACAGATACGCAGTATTTT.

The CDR3 DNA reads as TGTGCCAGCAGCCGGACAGGGTCCACTGAAGCTTTCTTT. It codes for CASSRTGSTEAFF. The chain carries TRBV10-3 and TRBJ1-1, with 8 bases that match TRBD1. Germline CDR1 is ENHRY and CDR2 is SYGVKD. With 10 bases clipped from V and 4 bases from J, the junction kept 8 bases outside the gene matches. There are 13 residues in the CDR3.

The gene calls are TRBV5-1 and TRBJ2-5; D unresolved. The CDR3 totals 16 residues. Germline CDR1 SGHRS, CDR2 YFSETQ. Trimming shortened V by 1 base and J by 0 bases, and 13 bases separated the two germline ends. CDR3 in DNA: TGCGCCAGCAGCTTGTCGGCAGGCCCGTACCAAGAGACCCAGTACTTC. Translated, it gives CASSLSAGPYQETQYF.

The V and J genes are TRBV11-2 and TRBJ2-5, with a weak D call TRBD2 (6 bases). In germline, CDR1 is SGHAT, CDR2 FQNNGV. The CDR3 spans 14 residues. Trimming shortened V by 5 bases and J by 4 bases, and 14 bases separated the two germline ends. CDR3 sequence (DNA): TGTGCCAGCAGCACCCCTGGGGGGAGAGAGACCCAGTACTTC. Translating it yields CASSTPGGRETQYF.

The chain recombines TRBV18 with TRBJ1-2; D perhaps matches TRBD1 (5 bases). This CDR3 comprises 12 residues. The germline V gene has CDR1 KGHSH and CDR2 LQKENI. V was trimmed by 6 bases and J by 6 bases, leaving 11 bases between them. As DNA, the CDR3 is TGTGCCAGCTCGACGGGGGGTCATGGCTACACCTTC. It yields the protein CASSTGGHGYTF.

The chain carries TRBV4-3 and TRBJ2-4; no definite D call. Per germline, CDR1 LGHNA and CDR2 YSLEER. V gave up 0 bases and J gave up 9 bases, with 15 bases separating them. The CDR3 has 15 amino acids. The CDR3 DNA follows: TGCGCCAGCAGCCAAGATTTTGCGGTTTTGGGCATTCAGTACTTC. This gives the protein CASSQDFAVLGIQYF.

This chain links TRBV6-1 with TRBJ2-3; 9 positions match TRBD2. The V segment lost 4 bases and the J segment 4 bases; nucleotides outside the gene matches: 3. The germline V gene has CDR1 MNHNS and CDR2 SASEGT. CDR3 length: 14 residues. Here the CDR3 DNA reads TGTGCCAGCAGTGGGGGCGGGAGGGCAGATACGCAGTATTTT. Amino acid sequence: CASSGGGRADTQYF.

J is TRBJ2-3 and V is TRBV30; TRBD1 matches at 7 bases. CDR1 is GTSNPN and CDR2 is SVGIG in the germline V gene (reference sequence). The J segment lost 7 bases and the V segment lost 4 bases, leaving 11 bases of the junction unmatched. CDR3 length equals 14 residues. This chain's CDR3 is CAWTPVQGMNTQYF. The CDR3 DNA reads TGTGCCTGGACGCCTGTACAGGGGATGAATACGCAGTATTTT.

A word on this clone: Distinct nucleotide sequences in the sample also encode this CDR3. CDR3 sequence: CASSLTDTQYF. CDR3 nucleotides: TGTGCCAGCAGTCTGACAGATACGCAGTATTTT. This chain connects TRBV7-8 to TRBJ2-3; D unresolved. Germline V CDR1 and CDR2: SGHVS, FQNEAQ. The CDR3 loop spans 11 amino acids. Deletions cut 6 bases from V and 3 bases from J, with 4 bases between.

Concerning this clone itself: Other DNA sequences in the same sample also yield this CDR3. CDR3: CASNRDSNQPQHF. The CDR3 nucleotides are TGTGCCAGCAACAGGGATAGCAATCAGCCCCAGCATTTT. V gene TRBV2 combines with J gene TRBJ1-5; TRBD1 is a possible D gene (6 bases). This CDR3 contains 13 residues. Looked up from germline, CDR1 is SNHLY and CDR2 is FYNNEI. The germline V and J ends were trimmed by 7 bases and 0 bases, with 7 bases remaining between them.

The gene calls are TRBV29-1 and TRBJ2-5; 13 bases match TRBD2. After removal of 4 bases from V and 1 base from J, the junction contained 3 bases not matched to a gene. The germline gives CDR1 SQVTM, CDR2 ANQGSEA. The CDR3 totals 15 residues. CDR3 DNA sequence: TGCAGCGTTGGGCGGACTAGCGGGGGCCAAGAGACCCAGTACTTC. Protein product: CSVGRTSGGQETQYF.

The chain is built from TRBV6-1 and TRBJ1-5; maybe TRBD1 (6 bases). Looked up from germline, CDR1 is MNHNS and CDR2 is SASEGT. The CDR3 is 16 residues long. The V gene lost 4 bases and the J gene lost 2 bases, with 15 bases spanning the gap. In DNA form, the CDR3 reads TGTGCCAGCAGTGGACTAGGGGGGGAAGGCAATCAGCCCCAGCATTTT. It yields the protein CASSGLGGEGNQPQHF.

V gene TRBV7-2 combines with J gene TRBJ1-2; no clear D gene. Germline CDR1 reads SGHTA; CDR2 reads FQGNSA. V lost 1 base, J lost 5 bases, and 14 bases lay in between. This CDR3 has 15 amino acids. CDR3 bases: TGTGCCAGCAGCTTAGAAGTGGTCGTGGGGTATGGCTACACCTTC. Translated, it gives CASSLEVVVGYGYTF. Combining the CDR3 with reference TRBV7-2 and TRBJ1-2 gives the whole variable domain GAGVSQSPSNKVTEKGKDVELRCDPISGHTALYWYRQSLGQGLEFLIYFQGNSAPDKSGLPSDRFSAERTGGSVSTLTIQRTQQEDSAVYLCASSLEVVVGYGYTFGSGTRLTVV.